The 16 T cell receptor beta chains below all came from one sample that was sequenced in a study of blood T cell repertoires in COVID-19. Sequencing used immunoSEQ multiplex PCR; TCRdb keeps in-frame clones, though not all of them. The top ten clones hold around 3% of a sample with 300,000 to 400,000 clones, about four fifths of them seen once. The sample consisted of peripheral blood. The receptors come from a man aged 25 to 40 with active or convalescent COVID-19.

This sequence joins TRBV5-1 and TRBJ2-1; tentatively, D is TRBD2 (6 bases). The CDR3 runs 14 residues. Germline CDR1 reads SGHRS; CDR2 reads YFSETQ. V dropped 2 bases and J dropped 7 bases, with 13 bases sitting between them. Written as DNA, the CDR3 is TGCGCCAGCAGCTTCAATGGGGGGTTGAATGAGCAGTTCTTC. Protein product: CASSFNGGLNEQFF.

This clone was counted between two and nine times. The chain has TRBV7-2 and TRBJ1-1, with D hard to call. The CDR3 is 14 amino acids. CDR1 and CDR2 (germline): SGHTA, FQGNSA. V lost 1 base and J lost 0, with 6 bases in between. This chain's CDR3 is CASSLGAMNTEAFF. DNA of the CDR3: TGTGCCAGCAGCTTAGGGGCTATGAACACTGAAGCTTTCTTT.

This clone was detected only once. The chain carries TRBV28 and TRBJ2-1, with TRBD2 identical over 7 bases. The V gene end was trimmed by 7 bases and the J gene end by 8 bases; junction bases not matched to a gene: 8. Germline values: CDR1 MDHEN, CDR2 SYDVKM. There are 13 residues in the CDR3. This CDR3 is CASTGTAGDEQFF. As DNA, the CDR3 is TGTGCCAGCACCGGAACCGCGGGGGATGAGCAGTTCTTC.

The chain has TRBV5-4 and TRBJ1-2; TRBD1 matches 9 bases. V trimming: 3 bases; J trimming: 7 bases; junction bases outside the gene matches: 13. The CDR3 totals 16 residues. Per the germline V gene, CDR1 is SGHNT and CDR2 is YYREEE (reference sequence). This CDR3 is CASSSGQGRNRGGYTF. The DNA for the CDR3 is TGTGCCAGCAGCTCCGGACAGGGGAGGAACCGTGGTGGCTACACCTTC.

The rearrangement joins TRBV21-1 to TRBJ2-2; no check of the table's D call, TRBD1, against the DNA was made. TRBV21-1 constitutes a pseudogene. The CDR3 is 21 residues long. CDR3 amino acids: CASSIERGTRLRQVQAEELFF. The CDR3 DNA follows: TGTGCCAGCAGCATCGAACGCGGCACCCGCCTAAGACAGGTTCAGGCCGAGGAGCTGTTTTTT.

The genes are TRBV11-1 and TRBJ2-5; D perhaps matches TRBD2 (6 bases). Germline V gene sequence: CDR1 SGHAT, CDR2 FQDESV (reference sequence). V was pared by 6 bases and J by 6 bases, with 14 bases between. This CDR3 region has 13 residues. Written as DNA, the CDR3 is TGTGCCAGCAGAGGGCGGAGGGGAAAGACCCAGTACTTC. Amino acids: CASRGRRGKTQYF.

The sample holds one count of this clone. The J gene is TRBJ1-2, the V gene TRBV12-3 or TRBV12-4; D ambiguous. This CDR3 has 11 residues. V lost 3 bases, J lost 8 bases, and 7 bases lay in between. The CDR3 sequence: CASSFQRGYTF. The DNA of the CDR3 is TGTGCCAGCAGTTTCCAGAGGGGCTACACCTTC.

This clone was counted only a few times. V is TRBV3-1 (or the pseudogene TRBV3-2) and J is TRBJ2-7; 10 nucleotides align to TRBD2. The J segment lost 6 bases and the V segment lost 4 bases, leaving 3 bases of the junction unmatched. The CDR3 has 13 amino acids. The V gene's germline CDR1 is LGHDT and CDR2 YNNKEL (reference sequence). The CDR3 DNA reads as TGTGCCAGCAGCCCGGGACTAGCGTTCGAGCAGTACTTC. Residues: CASSPGLAFEQYF.

The chain couples TRBV28 to TRBJ1-2, with D possibly TRBD1 on 5 matching bases. V lost 5 bases to trimming and J lost 6 bases, with 13 bases between them. This CDR3 has 13 amino acids. Germline CDR1 MDHEN, CDR2 SYDVKM. Here the CDR3 reads CASSLQGVHGYTF. Written as DNA, the CDR3 is TGTGCCAGCAGTCTTCAGGGCGTCCATGGCTACACCTTC.

The chain links TRBV4-1 to TRBJ1-6; D perhaps matches TRBD1 (6 bases). The CDR3 has 20 amino acids. Trimming left V 1 base short and J 4 bases short, with 23 bases between. Germline CDR1 is MGHRA and CDR2 is YSYEKL. CDR3 sequence (DNA): TGCGCCAGCAGCCAAGTAGGCCTTTTGGGGTGGACAGTTTATAATTCACCCCTCCACTTT. Its translation is CASSQVGLLGWTVYNSPLHF.

The V and J genes are TRBV3-1 (or the pseudogene TRBV3-2) and TRBJ2-1; 13 nucleotides align to TRBD2. Germline lookup yields CDR1 LGHDT and CDR2 YNNKEL (reference sequence). The CDR3 has 14 residues. Losses at the gene ends were 4 bases for V and 8 bases for J; bases not matched to a gene: 2. The CDR3 coding sequence is TGTGCCAGCAGCCCGACTAGCGGGAGGTATGAGCAGTTCTTC. Protein sequence: CASSPTSGRYEQFF.

The chain links TRBV30 to TRBJ1-2; D is ambiguous. Trimming left V 5 bases short and J 3 bases short, with 19 bases between. The CDR3 loop spans 15 amino acids. The V gene's germline CDR1 is GTSNPN and CDR2 SVGIG (reference sequence). The CDR3 nucleotides read TGTGCCTGGGCGCCGCGCGGGGAGGACGACTATGGCTACACCTTC. It encodes CAWAPRGEDDYGYTF. Variable domain in full (rest from reference TRBV30 and TRBJ1-2): SQTIHQWPATLVQPVGSPLSLECTVEGTSNPNLYWYRQAAGRGLQLLFYSVGIGQISSEVPQNLSASRPQDRQFILSSKKLLLSDSGFYLCAWAPRGEDDYGYTFGSGTRLTVV.

The J gene is TRBJ1-5, the V gene TRBV28, with 9 bases that match TRBD1. CDR3 size: 18 residues. CDR1 and CDR2 (germline): MDHEN, SYDVKM. Trimming at V came to 6 bases and at J to 6 bases, leaving 18 bases not matched to a gene. The DNA for the CDR3 is TGTGCCAGCAGCCCCGTTCGGGACAGGGCTATGTGGATTCAGCCCCAGCATTTT. Residues: CASSPVRDRAMWIQPQHF. Together with reference TRBV28 and TRBJ1-5, the CDR3 gives the full variable domain: DVKVTQSSRYLVKRTGEKVFLECVQDMDHENMFWYRQDPGLGLRLIYFSYDVKMKEKGDIPEGYSVSREKKERFSLILESASTNQTSMYLCASSPVRDRAMWIQPQHFGDGTRLSIL.

The chain has TRBV6-6 and TRBJ1-2; D possibly corresponds to TRBD1 (6 bases). Looked up from germline, CDR1 is MNHNY and CDR2 is SVGAGI (reference sequence). Trimming took off 7 bases at V and 6 bases at J, with 15 bases between the two ends. The CDR3 sequence is 13 residues long. The CDR3 DNA sequence: TGTGCCAGCACCCCGACAGGAAATCATGGCTACACCTTC. As protein: CASTPTGNHGYTF.

The V and J genes are TRBV7-2 and TRBJ2-5, with 9 nucleotides matching TRBD2. V lost 4 bases and J lost 5; bases outside the gene matches: 11. CDR1 and CDR2 (germline): SGHTA, FQGNSA. The CDR3 spans 16 residues. The CDR3 nucleotides read TGTGCCAGCAGCTCCCAGGGTAGCGGGGGTGGCGAGACCCAGTACTTC. Its protein is CASSSQGSGGGETQYF.

This clone was seen a handful of times. The chain links TRBV5-4 to TRBJ1-2; TRBD1 agrees at 9 bases. J lost 0 bases, V lost 2 bases, and 2 bases had no gene match. The CDR3 is 15 residues long. The germline V gene encodes CDR1 SGHNT and CDR2 YYREEE (reference sequence). CDR3 sequence: CASSLRTGANYGYTF. CDR3 DNA: TGTGCCAGCAGCTTAAGGACAGGGGCTAACTATGGCTACACCTTC.